The next 19 T cell receptor beta chains were all read from a single sample in a study of cytomegalovirus exposure and HLA in healthy donors. Primers included in the PCR were 60 Vbeta and 13 Jbeta primers. TCRdb's copy holds only in-frame clones and misses some; the assay was immunoSEQ multiplex PCR. The sample records about 70,000 clones, roughly 74% being singletons. Source material: PBMCs. The origin of the receptors is a human donor in good health.

The chain's CDR3 is CASRRGTQASYEQYF. The CDR3 bases are TGTGCCAGTAGGCGGGGGACCCAAGCCTCCTACGAGCAGTACTTC. The rearrangement links TRBV19 to TRBJ2-7; TRBD2 matches at 7 bases. Germline V gives CDR1 LNHDA, CDR2 SQIVND (reference sequence). This CDR3 has 15 residues. After removal of 6 bases from V and 0 bases from J, the junction contained 8 bases not matched to a gene.

The chain recombines TRBV19 with TRBJ2-1, with 12 positions matching TRBD2. V lost 3 bases to trimming and J lost 8 bases; unmatched junction nucleotides: 14. Germline loops: CDR1 LNHDA, CDR2 SQIVND (reference sequence). The CDR3 consists of 18 residues. DNA for the CDR3: TGTGCCAGTAGTATCGGGGTTCCGACTAGCGGGAGTAAGCATGAGCAGTTCTTC. It is translated as CASSIGVPTSGSKHEQFF. Complete variable domain (other parts from reference TRBV19 and TRBJ2-1): DGGITQSPKYLFRKEGQNVTLSCEQNLNHDAMYWYRQDPGQGLRLIYYSQIVNDFQKGDIAEGYSVSREKKESFPLTVTSAQKNPTAFYLCASSIGVPTSGSKHEQFFGPGTRLTVL.

The rearrangement links TRBV11-2 to TRBJ2-2, with a possible D match to TRBD1 (5 bases). In germline, CDR1 is SGHAT, CDR2 FQNNGV. V was trimmed by 5 bases and J by 4 bases, leaving 11 bases between them. There are 14 residues in the CDR3. This chain's CDR3 is CASSLRVVTGELFF. The CDR3 DNA follows: TGTGCCAGCAGCCTCAGGGTTGTCACCGGGGAGCTGTTTTTT.

The chain links TRBV6-5 to TRBJ2-7; a possible D gene is TRBD2 (6 bases). Trimming took 6 bases from V and 0 from J, leaving 12 bases between them. The CDR3 consists of 14 residues. Germline V gene data show CDR1 as MNHEY and CDR2 as SVGAGI. CDR3 coding DNA: TGTGCCAGCAGAACTAGCTTTACCTCCTACGAGCAGTACTTC. As protein: CASRTSFTSYEQYF.

In its sample, this clone was seen a few times. The chain recombines TRBV9 with TRBJ1-3; the D is unclear. The germline V gene encodes CDR1 SGDLS and CDR2 YYNGEE. There are 12 residues in the CDR3. Trimming pared 0 bases from V and 8 bases from J, leaving 6 bases between. The CDR3 DNA is TGTGCCAGCAGCGTAGTAGAGCACACCATATATTTT. It specifies CASSVVEHTIYF.

Only one count was recorded for this clone. The chain joins TRBV5-1 to TRBJ2-5; 9 bases fit TRBD1. The CDR3 spans 14 residues. With 4 bases clipped from V and 3 bases from J, the junction kept 4 bases outside the gene matches. Germline V gene sequence: CDR1 SGHRS, CDR2 YFSETQ. Here the CDR3 reads CASSTWTGEETQYF. The CDR3 DNA follows: TGCGCCAGCAGCACCTGGACAGGGGAAGAGACCCAGTACTTC.

This clone was detected only a few times. CDR3 nucleotide sequence: TGTGCCAGCAGCCTTACTTTCAACACTGAAGCTTTCTTT. Amino acids: CASSLTFNTEAFF. The chain is built from TRBV7-6 and TRBJ1-1; D not certain. Germline CDR1 and CDR2: SGHVS and FNYEAQ. This CDR3 has 13 amino acids. Trimming pared 5 bases from V and 2 bases from J, leaving 9 bases between.

This chain's CDR3 is CASSRDWEAEAFF. The CDR3 coding sequence is TGTGCCAGCTCGCGTGACTGGGAGGCTGAAGCTTTCTTT. The chain has TRBV18 and TRBJ1-1; the D is unclear. The germline CDR1 and CDR2 sequences are KGHSH and LQKENI. The V end lost 6 bases, the J end lost 6 bases, and 14 bases lay between the germline ends. The CDR3 extends over 13 amino acids.

The V and J genes are TRBV7-3 and TRBJ1-1; the D gene is possibly TRBD1 (6 bases). V lost 3 bases to trimming and J lost 5 bases, with 10 bases between them. The CDR3 runs to 13 residues. The germline V gene encodes CDR1 SGHTA and CDR2 FQGTGA. DNA of the CDR3: TGTGCCAGCAGCTTCGGACAGCTTACTGAAGCTTTCTTT. This gives the protein CASSFGQLTEAFF.

This sequence joins TRBV5-4 and TRBJ2-7; the match to TRBD2 covers 7 bases. The CDR3 has 16 residues. J lost 6 bases, V lost 4 bases, and 16 bases had no gene match. The germline V gene has CDR1 SGHNT and CDR2 YYREEE (reference sequence). The CDR3 DNA sequence: TGTGCCAGCAGCCCGGGAAGGGGCGGGAGTGGTGCCGAGCAGTACTTC. Translated, it gives CASSPGRGGSGAEQYF.

The chain uses TRBV25-1 and TRBJ2-1, with unresolved D. Germline V gene data show CDR1 as MGHDK and CDR2 as SYGVNS. V was shortened by 6 bases and J by 7 bases, with 16 bases between the two germline ends. The CDR3 runs to 14 residues. The CDR3, as DNA: TGTGCCAGCAGCGCATCGGCTAGTACGAATGAGCAGTTCTTC. This translates into CASSASASTNEQFF. Complete variable domain (other parts from reference TRBV25-1 and TRBJ2-1): EADIYQTPRYLVIGTGKKITLECSQTMGHDKMYWYQQDPGMELHLIHYSYGVNSTEKGDLSSESTVSRIRTEHFPLTLESARPSHTSQYLCASSASASTNEQFFGPGTRLTVL.

The chain combines TRBV19 with TRBJ1-2; the D is unclear. The CDR3 runs to 12 residues. Germline V gene sequence: CDR1 LNHDA, CDR2 SQIVND (reference sequence). V lost 5 bases to trimming and J lost 10 bases, with 14 bases between them. CDR3 DNA: TGTGCCAGTAGTGTGGGAGGGCCCGACTACACCTTC. This translates into CASSVGGPDYTF.

The chain carries TRBV7-9 and TRBJ2-3, with TRBD2 matching over 9 bases. The CDR3 has 14 residues. Germline V gives CDR1 SEHNR, CDR2 FQNEAQ (reference sequence). The V and J ends lost 11 bases and 2 bases, in that order; junction bases with no gene match: 8. The DNA for the CDR3 is TGTGCCGGGGGGGCTAGCGGGAACACAGATACGCAGTATTTT. Translated, it gives CAGGASGNTDTQYF.

The chain uses TRBV15 and TRBJ2-7; no reliable D call. The CDR3 covers 13 residues. Deletions cut 8 bases from V and 2 bases from J, with 13 bases between. Per the germline V gene, CDR1 is LNHNV and CDR2 is YYDKDF (reference sequence). This CDR3 reads CATALALTYEQYF. DNA of the CDR3: TGTGCCACCGCATTGGCCCTCACCTACGAGCAGTACTTC.

The chain recombines TRBV2 with TRBJ2-7; D is perhaps TRBD1 (6 bases). Per the germline V gene, CDR1 is SNHLY and CDR2 is FYNNEI. V was clipped by 4 bases and J by 4 bases, with 11 bases between them. The CDR3 contains 13 residues. DNA of the CDR3: TGTGCCAGCAGTGCCGGGACAAATTACGAGCAGTACTTC. This translates into CASSAGTNYEQYF.

V usage is TRBV9 and J usage is TRBJ1-5; D is ambiguous. This CDR3 contains 15 residues. Germline CDR1 reads SGDLS; CDR2 reads YYNGEE. The germline V and J ends were trimmed by 1 base and 0 bases, with 8 bases remaining between them. CDR3 sequence (DNA): TGTGCCAGCAGCGTAAATACTGATAGCAATCAGCCCCAGCATTTT. This codes for CASSVNTDSNQPQHF.

The rearrangement uses TRBV14 and TRBJ1-1; no clear D gene. Between the trimmed V and J ends, which lost 1 base and 4 bases, there was a span of 10 bases. CDR3 length equals 14 residues. CDR1 is SGHDN and CDR2 is FVKESK in the germline V gene. CDR3 protein: CASSQGKILTEAFF. CDR3 nucleotides: TGTGCCAGCAGCCAAGGTAAAATACTCACTGAAGCTTTCTTT.

This clone showed up just once. V is TRBV2 and J is TRBJ2-1, with TRBD2 identical over 13 bases. Germline trimming cut 3 bases from V and 0 bases from J; bases unmatched to any gene: 11. Germline loops: CDR1 SNHLY, CDR2 FYNNEI. This CDR3 spans 20 amino acids. The CDR3 reads CASSDPPGTSGASSYNEQFF. In nucleotides, the CDR3 is TGTGCCAGCAGTGACCCCCCCGGGACTAGCGGGGCGAGCTCCTACAATGAGCAGTTCTTC.

V usage is TRBV6-1 and J usage is TRBJ2-3; tentative D call: TRBD2 (7 bases). V lost 8 bases and J lost 4, with 16 bases in between. Per the germline V gene, CDR1 is MNHNS and CDR2 is SASEGT. The CDR3 extends over 14 amino acids. Written as DNA, the CDR3 is TGTGCCAGCCTATTGGGGGGGCAATCAGATACGCAGTATTTT. Its translation is CASLLGGQSDTQYF.